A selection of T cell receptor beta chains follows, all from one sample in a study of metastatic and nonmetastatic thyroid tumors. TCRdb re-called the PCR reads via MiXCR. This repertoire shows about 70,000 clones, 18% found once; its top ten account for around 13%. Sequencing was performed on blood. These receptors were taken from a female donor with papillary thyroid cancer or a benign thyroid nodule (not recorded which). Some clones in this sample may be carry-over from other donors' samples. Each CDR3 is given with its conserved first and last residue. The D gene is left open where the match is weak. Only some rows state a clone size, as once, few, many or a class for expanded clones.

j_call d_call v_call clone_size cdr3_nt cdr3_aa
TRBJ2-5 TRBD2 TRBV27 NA TGTGCCAGGGGGGGGGGAGGGGTCCCTATGGGGGAGACCCAGTACTTC CARGGGGVPMGETQYF
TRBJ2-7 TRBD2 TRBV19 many TGTGCCAGTAGTAAGCTCACTAGCGGAACCCGTGAGCAGTACTTC CASSKLTSGTREQYF
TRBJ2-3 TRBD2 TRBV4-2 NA TGTGCCAGCAGCTCAAGGACCTTAGCGGGAGAAGGAGATACGCAGTATTTT CASSSRTLAGEGDTQYF
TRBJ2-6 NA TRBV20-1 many TGCAGTGCTAGAGAGGGGAGCTCTGGGGCCAACGTCCTGACTTTC CSAREGSSGANVLTF
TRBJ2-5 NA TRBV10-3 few TGTGCCATCAGTGAGTTAGGGACGGAGACCCAGTACTTC CAISELGTETQYF
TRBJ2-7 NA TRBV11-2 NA TGTGCCAGCAGCTTGCGTCAGGTCCCCTACGAGCAGTGCTTC CASSLRQVPYEQCF
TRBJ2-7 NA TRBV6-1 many TGTGCCAGCCAATACCCCGGGGACTACGAGCAGTACTTC CASQYPGDYEQYF
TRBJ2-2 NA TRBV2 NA TGTGCCAGCAGTGTTTATTACACCGGGGAGCTGTTTTTT CASSVYYTGELFF
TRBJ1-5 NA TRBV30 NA TGTGCCTGGAGTATGGGGGAGGGGGATCAGCCCCAGCATTTT CAWSMGEGDQPQHF
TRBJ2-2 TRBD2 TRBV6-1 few TGTGCCACCCGGACTAGCGGGGTGACCGGGGAGCTGTTTTTT CATRTSGVTGELFF
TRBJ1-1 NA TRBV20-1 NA TGCAGTGCTAGAGTGAGGGAAGGCACTGAAGCTTTCTTT CSARVREGTEAFF
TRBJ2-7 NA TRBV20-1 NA TGCAGTGTCGGGGCGGGGACCTACGAGCAGTACTTC CSVGAGTYEQYF
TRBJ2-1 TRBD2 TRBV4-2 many TGTGCCAGCAGCCAACCTAGCGGGAGTGGTAATGAGCAGTTCTTC CASSQPSGSGNEQFF
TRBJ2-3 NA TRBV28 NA TGTGCCAGCAGTGGTTGGGGGACAAGAACAGATACGCAGTATTTT CASSGWGTRTDTQYF
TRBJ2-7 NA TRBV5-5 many TGTGCCAGCAGCTTGGAGGAAGGGAGGTGGGAGCAGTACTTC CASSLEEGRWEQYF
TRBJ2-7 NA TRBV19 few TGTGCCAGTAGTCCGCGACAACGAGGATCCTACGAGCAGTACTTC CASSPRQRGSYEQYF
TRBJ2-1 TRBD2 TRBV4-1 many TGCGCCAGCAGAAACCCGACTAGCGGGAGTCGCACCTACAATGAGCAGTTCTTC CASRNPTSGSRTYNEQFF
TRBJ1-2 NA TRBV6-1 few TGTGCCAGCAGGGTTTCGGGTGGCTATGGCTACACCTTC CASRVSGGYGYTF
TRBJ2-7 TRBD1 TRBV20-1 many TGCAGTGCCTACACGGACAGGGGTCTCTACGAGCAGTACTTC CSAYTDRGLYEQYF